What follows describes a single TCR beta chain. Its cognate antigen is unknown. Assay: immunoSEQ multiplex PCR; the TCRdb copy retains only in-frame clones and omits some. The profile shows about 41,000 clones, 86% of them singletons. This entry belongs to a study of PD-1 blockade in classical Hodgkin lymphoma. Overall study results and limits: Complete responders started with a diversity level that resembled newly diagnosed patients at baseline.

Brentuximab vedotin exposure varied, and every patient relapsed after autologous stem cell transplantation. The length of the CDR3 is 13 residues. The V gene's germline CDR1 is SGHNT and CDR2 YENEEA. Unmatched junction bases numbered 5, after V lost 5 bases and J lost 5 bases. The origin of this receptor is a human donor with classical Hodgkin lymphoma. The rearrangement uses TRBV11-3 and TRBJ1-1; 7 bases are shared with TRBD1. The sequenced sample was peripheral blood mononuclear cells (PBMCs), obtained before the second cycle of nivolumab. In nucleotides, the CDR3 is TGTGCCAGCAGCCCAGACAGGGTGACTGAAGCTTTCTTT. Amino acid sequence: CASSPDRVTEAFF.